This T cell receptor beta chain was sequenced during a study of blood T cell repertoires in COVID-19. Study summary: T cells, B-cell-depleted T cells, or PBMCs provided the cDNA or gDNA that served as material.

Cohorts were based on clinical histories the participants reported. Sequencing was performed with immunoSEQ multiplex PCR; in TCRdb, only in-frame clones are kept and a portion is missing. This table holds 350,000 to 400,000 clones, approximately 84% found once. The V end lost 1 base, the J end lost 2 bases, and 12 bases lay between the germline ends. The CDR3 extends over 15 amino acids. The germline CDR1 and CDR2 sequences are SGHTA and FQGNSA. The chain couples TRBV7-2 to TRBJ2-7, with D perhaps TRBD1 (6 bases). The clonotype originates from a woman aged 25-40 years who had recovered from COVID-19. The material sequenced was PBMCs or T cells enriched from blood (not recorded which). The CDR3 here is CASSLVQGTAYEQYF. The CDR3 DNA is TGTGCCAGCAGCTTAGTGCAGGGGACGGCCTACGAGCAGTACTTC.